Each of the 9 T cell receptor beta chains below was sequenced from the same sample in a study of blood T cells in healthy people across ages. Primers used in a second PCR of roughly 7 to 12 cycles were a sample-barcoded 5' primer and a J-beta primer mix. One entry per CDR3 protein results from TCRdb running MiXCR on the 5' RACE reads. The data contain 1.5 million to 2 million distinct CDR3 sequences, roughly 50% of them singletons. Input material: blood. The receptors come from a woman aged 40 to 49 in good health.

This chain uses TRBV20-1 with TRBJ1-1; 11 bases are a match to TRBD1. V was clipped by 4 bases and J by 4 bases; unmatched bases: 8. Germline assignment: CDR1 DFQATT and CDR2 SNEGSKA (reference sequence). The CDR3 covers 15 residues. CDR3 amino acids: CSAKDGQGAPTEAFF. The CDR3 nucleotides are TGCAGTGCTAAAGACGGACAGGGGGCGCCCACTGAAGCTTTCTTT.

The chain uses TRBV5-1 and TRBJ2-3, with 10 bases aligning to TRBD2. The CDR3 covers 17 residues. Germline V lookup: CDR1 SGHRS, CDR2 YFSETQ. Trimming at V came to 0 bases and at J to 2 bases, leaving 6 bases not matched to a gene. This CDR3 is CASSLGLAGATTDTQYF. CDR3 DNA sequence: TGCGCCAGCAGCTTGGGGCTAGCGGGGGCCACCACAGATACGCAGTATTTT.

The rearrangement joins TRBV6-2 or TRBV6-3 to TRBJ2-7, with TRBD1 identical over 7 bases. This CDR3 has 15 amino acids. Germline-derived CDR1 and CDR2 are MNHEY and SVGEGT. Trimming cost V 7 bases and J 2 bases; bases outside gene matches: 11. DNA of the CDR3: TGTGCCAGCACCCCCAGGGGGACGGTCCCCTACGAGCAGTACTTC. Protein sequence: CASTPRGTVPYEQYF.

The chain combines TRBV2 with TRBJ2-4, with unresolved D. The better agreement between TRBJ2-7 and the DNA end casts doubt on the J call. The CDR3 runs to 15 residues. Germline V gives CDR1 SNHLY, CDR2 FYNNEI. The CDR3 is CASSEAGPTSYEQYF. In DNA, the CDR3 is TGTGCCAGCAGTGAAGCGGGCCCAACTTCATACGAGCAGTACTTC.

V gene TRBV4-2 combines with J gene TRBJ1-2; weak D call: TRBD1 (5 bases). The germline V and J ends were trimmed by 1 base and 4 bases, with 16 bases remaining between them. Germline V gene lookup returns CDR1 LGHNA and CDR2 YNFKEQ. This CDR3 contains 16 residues. CDR3 nucleotide sequence: TGTGCCAGCAGCCAAGTGGCTCAGGGTGTTGGCTATGGCTACACCTTC. This gives the protein CASSQVAQGVGYGYTF.

This clonotype appeared a few times. This chain links TRBV6-5 with TRBJ2-5, with D possibly being TRBD1 or TRBD2 (5 bases each). This CDR3 is built from 14 residues. The V gene's germline CDR1 is MNHEY and CDR2 SVGAGI. With 2 bases removed from V and 5 bases from J, the gap between germline ends came to 12 bases. CDR3 amino acids: CASSYLRGRETQYF. DNA for the CDR3: TGTGCCAGCAGTTACCTCCGGGGACGGGAGACCCAGTACTTC.

The chain carries TRBV7-9 and TRBJ2-7; 12 bases line up with TRBD2. Germline-derived CDR1 and CDR2 are SEHNR and FQNEAQ (reference sequence). This CDR3 is built from 16 residues. Trimming at V came to 5 bases and at J to 7 bases, leaving 12 bases not matched to a gene. Here the CDR3 reads CASSPPSGGAFWEQYF. CDR3 in DNA: TGTGCCAGCAGCCCACCTAGCGGGGGGGCCTTTTGGGAGCAGTACTTC.

This clonotype was found a few times. The junction departs from the called germline gene at one end, perhaps through a read error. The chain combines TRBV4-1 with TRBJ2-1; 10 nucleotides agree with TRBD1. Germline-derived CDR1 and CDR2 are MGHRA and YSYEKL. The length of the CDR3 is 17 residues. The CDR3 nucleotides are TGCGCCAGCAGCAAAGAGTGGGACAGGGGAACCTACAATGAGCAGTTCTTC. It is translated as CASSKEWDRGTYNEQFF.

Remarks on this clonotype: The junction departs from germline at one end; a sequencing error may be responsible. The chain carries TRBV6-5 and TRBJ2-7; TRBD1 aligns across 8 bases. This CDR3 contains 15 residues. Germline V lookup: CDR1 MNHEY, CDR2 SVGAGI. The CDR3 nucleotides read TGTGCCGGCAGTTACGGCGGACAGGGATCCTACGAGCAGTACTTC. This codes for CAGSYGGQGSYEQYF.